This T cell receptor (beta chain) was retrieved from a study of T-cell reconstitution after alpha-beta-depleted transplantation in children. Broader study findings: It was newly produced T cells that mostly accounted for T-cell counts and diversity one year after transplant.

The CDR3 totals 14 residues. Trimming removed 3 bases from V and 3 bases from J, with 11 bases in between. Germline V gene data show CDR1 as SNHLY and CDR2 as FYNNEI. Concerning this clonotype itself: The antigen is undetermined.

The library targeted TCRbeta and was prepared with unique molecular identifiers. TCRdb re-called the PCR reads through MiXCR, storing one row per CDR3 protein. The sample has hundreds of thousands of distinct CDR3 sequences; roughly 15% are singletons. The sequence was obtained from a boy in the first two years of life who had a stem cell transplant for Wiskott-Aldrich syndrome, so the T cells may come from the graft donor. The chain recombines TRBV2 with TRBJ2-5; the D gene is possibly TRBD1 (5 bases). The sequenced sample was PBMCs, mostly from graft donor cells, obtained 360 days after TCRalphabeta/CD19-depleted stem cell transplant. The DNA for the CDR3 is TGTGCCAGCAGTGACATCCTCAGGGAAGAGACCCAGTACTTC. It specifies CASSDILREETQYF.